This T cell receptor (beta chain) came from a study of T cell repertoires in cytomegalovirus infection (dated 2019 in TCRdb). Broadly, across the study: Donor HLA type was relevant to the analysis, as public TCR beta signatures indicated carriage of CMV infection together with the matching HLA type.

What the authors observed across the whole study: In both this cohort and an independent cohort of more than 350 donors, the cumulative frequency of public TCR beta family members distinguished carriers of CMV infection plus the relevant HLA type. The ex vivo response was dominated by HLA-C-restricted CMV-specific TCR beta clonotypes, which also provided the single most frequent clonotype in two of eight donors.

Concerning this clonotype: Its antigen is unknown. No base quality information exists; no much larger clone differs at one position.

CDR1 SEHNR and CDR2 FQNEAQ are derived from the germline V gene (reference sequence). From the cysteine up to the phenylalanine, the CDR3 has a length of 14 residues. The sequence is cut down to CDR3 DNA, 42 bases in frame from base 1. V is cut by 3 bases and J by 5 bases, and the space between the germline ends is 13 bases. The sequencer listed for this sample is Illumina HiSeq 1500. The public sequencing data were trimmed at Q25 with fastp and processed into clonotypes with MiXCR by TCRdb, which kept only in-frame beta chains. Rows are unified per CDR3 protein, each entry keeping the most common DNA and genes. In this sample the table shows 150,000 to 200,000 distinct CDR3 sequences, approximately 15% of which occur a single time. The top ten clones comprise 25% to 30% of the sample.

In this chain, TRBV7-9 is recombined with TRBJ2-5, with the D call tentatively TRBD1 or TRBD2, each fitting 6 bases. The sample comprised PBMCs. This TCR derives from a human donor in good health (CMV status not recorded). Some clones in this sample may be carry-over from other donors' samples. The CDR3: CASSFDRRGETQYF. DNA sequence: TGTGCCAGCAGCTTTGACAGGAGGGGCGAGACCCAGTACTTC.